This record covers a single TCR beta chain. The antigen is not known. The sample is drawn from a study of shared clonotypes between healthy human individuals. Clones were sequenced by immunoSEQ multiplex PCR, and TCRdb holds only the in-frame ones, with some missing. Of hundreds of thousands of clones in the sample, about 74% were seen once. Overall study results and limits: Naive subsets tended to show greater estimated richness than memory subsets.

The sequencing sample was made of memory CD4+ T cells sorted from blood. Subset indicated: CD45RA-negative fraction. This receptor was obtained from a woman under 40 in good health.

CDR3: CASSHLDFIIQGGGEKLFF. The CDR3 nucleotides are TGCGCCAGCAGCCACCTCGACTTCATTATACAGGGTGGAGGGGAAAAACTGTTTTTT. V usage is TRBV4-1 and J usage is TRBJ1-4; maybe TRBD1 (6 bases). CDR1 and CDR2 from the germline V gene are MGHRA and YSYEKL. There are 19 residues in the CDR3. Trimming pared 3 bases from V and 8 bases from J, leaving 28 bases between.